The 9 T cell receptor beta chains below were found in one sample sequenced in a study of control samples from healthy donors and cancer patients. The repertoire was sequenced with immunoSEQ multiplex PCR; TCRdb's copy has only in-frame clones and lacks some. The table lists approximately 70,000 clones, about 83% of them singletons. Material: blood. The receptors shown here come from a man aged 60 to 75 in good health.

The chain couples TRBV7-2 to TRBJ2-7; TRBD1 matches 7 bases. The CDR3 consists of 15 residues. V shed 5 bases, J shed 1 base, and the junction held 8 bases outside the gene matches. Germline lookup yields CDR1 SGHTA and CDR2 FQGNSA. CDR3: CASSATRDSSYEQYF. The DNA of the CDR3 is TGTGCCAGCAGCGCCACCCGGGACAGTTCCTACGAGCAGTACTTC.

Remarks on this clone: The junction departs from germline at one end; a sequencing error may be responsible. The V and J genes are TRBV5-5 and TRBJ2-5; no clear D gene. Per germline, CDR1 SGHKS and CDR2 YYEKEE (reference sequence). This CDR3 is built from 15 residues. In DNA, the CDR3 is TGTGCCAGCAGCTTGGCGGGTCGGGTCCAAGAGGCCCAGTACTTC. Its translation: CASSLAGRVQEAQYF.

This rearrangement joins TRBV7-9 to TRBJ2-3; 10 nucleotides agree with TRBD2. CDR1 and CDR2 from the germline V gene are SEHNR and FQNEAQ (reference sequence). V shed 4 bases, J shed 4 bases, and the junction held 2 bases outside the gene matches. The CDR3 has 14 amino acids. Written as DNA, the CDR3 is TGTGCCAGCAGCTCTAGCGGGAGCCCAGATACGCAGTATTTT. Protein product: CASSSSGSPDTQYF. The whole variable domain, filled in from reference TRBV7-9 and TRBJ2-3, reads DTGVSQNPRHKITKRGQNVTFRCDPISEHNRLYWYRQTLGQGPEFLTYFQNEAQLEKSRLLSDRFSAERPKGSFSTLEIQRTEQGDSAMYLCASSSSGSPDTQYFGPGTRLTVL.

The J gene is TRBJ2-1, the V gene TRBV7-9, with D hard to call. Per the germline V gene, CDR1 is SEHNR and CDR2 is FQNEAQ (reference sequence). V dropped 5 bases and J dropped 3 bases, with 14 bases sitting between them. This CDR3 has 15 amino acids. Written as DNA, the CDR3 is TGTGCCAGCAGCCCCCTTGGAGTTAGCTACAATGAGCAGTTCTTC. Translated, it gives CASSPLGVSYNEQFF.

The CDR3 DNA reads TGTGCCATCAGTGATACGGGGTCGGGGGTGCAGTATTTT. Its protein product is CAISDTGSGVQYF. The genes are TRBV10-3 and TRBJ2-3, with a tentative D call TRBD2 (6 bases). The CDR3 covers 13 residues. Trimming shortened V by 3 bases and J by 11 bases, and 15 bases separated the two germline ends. Germline CDR1 reads ENHRY; CDR2 reads SYGVKD.

The chain combines TRBV25-1 with TRBJ2-5; TRBD2 matches 11 bases. CDR3 length: 16 residues. V lost 6 bases, J lost 3 bases, and 9 bases stayed unmatched. Germline V gene lookup returns CDR1 MGHDK and CDR2 SYGVNS. In DNA form, the CDR3 reads TGTGCCAGCAGCCCAACTAGCGGGAGTCCCAAAGAGACCCAGTACTTC. It yields the protein CASSPTSGSPKETQYF.

The chain combines TRBV10-3 with TRBJ2-7, with D uncertain. The CDR3 totals 15 residues. V was clipped by 3 bases and J by 1 base, with 13 bases between them. CDR1 and CDR2 (germline): ENHRY, SYGVKD. Here the CDR3 reads CAISDPGSRSYEQYF. In DNA, the CDR3 is TGTGCCATCAGTGACCCTGGTAGCAGGTCCTACGAGCAGTACTTC.

V is TRBV28 and J is TRBJ2-3; 9 positions match TRBD2. From germline, CDR1 is MDHEN and CDR2 SYDVKM. V was pared by 5 bases and J by 6 bases, with 12 bases of the junction left unmatched. The CDR3 sequence is 16 residues long. The CDR3 sequence is CASSPRSSGILDTQYF. The CDR3 coding sequence is TGTGCCAGCAGTCCGCGGTCTAGCGGGATCTTGGATACGCAGTATTTT.

The V gene is TRBV4-3, the J gene TRBJ1-5; 8 nucleotides agree with TRBD1. Trimming at V came to 4 bases and at J to 7 bases, leaving 18 bases not matched to a gene. The CDR3 totals 18 residues. Germline lookup yields CDR1 LGHNA and CDR2 YSLEER. CDR3 DNA: TGCGCCAGCAGCCCCCGGGGGCGATGGGACAGGTTGATCCAGCCCCAGCATTTT. It translates to CASSPRGRWDRLIQPQHF.